The 9 T cell receptor beta chains given below trace back to one sample, sequenced in a study of blood T cell repertoires in COVID-19. The protocol was immunoSEQ multiplex PCR, while the TCRdb copy is restricted to in-frame clones and leaves out a portion. The sample holds around 130,000 clones; roughly 86% are singletons and the top ten take more than 3.5%. The sample consisted of peripheral blood. Receptors were obtained from a woman aged 55-69 years with acute or convalescent COVID-19.

The chain has TRBV28 and TRBJ2-1; TRBD2 agrees at 11 bases. Germline V gene data show CDR1 as MDHEN and CDR2 as SYDVKM. The CDR3 runs 15 residues. Trimming removed 2 bases from V and 6 bases from J; junction bases left unmatched: 3. Here the CDR3 reads CASSLLAGGVNEQFF. As DNA, the CDR3 is TGTGCCAGCAGTTTACTAGCGGGAGGAGTCAATGAGCAGTTCTTC.

V usage is TRBV2 and J usage is TRBJ2-7, with a possible D match to TRBD1 (6 bases). CDR3 length: 12 residues. Per the germline V gene, CDR1 is SNHLY and CDR2 is FYNNEI. Trimming took 4 bases from V and 4 from J, leaving 8 bases between them. This chain's CDR3 is CASSATGYEQYV. CDR3 DNA: TGTGCCAGCAGTGCAACAGGGTACGAGCAGTACGTC.

The chain links TRBV7-2 to TRBJ2-2, with a possible D match to TRBD2 (5 bases). Trimming shortened V by 2 bases and J by 5 bases, and 15 bases separated the two germline ends. The germline V gene has CDR1 SGHTA and CDR2 FQGNSA. There are 16 residues in the CDR3. CDR3 DNA: TGTGCCAGCAGCTTAAGGAGGCTAGACTGGACCGGGGAGCTGTTTTTT. It specifies CASSLRRLDWTGELFF.

V is TRBV5-1 and J is TRBJ1-2; TRBD1 matches at 9 bases. The CDR3 totals 16 residues. V gave up 4 bases and J gave up 7 bases; unmatched junction bases: 14. Germline V gene lookup returns CDR1 SGHRS and CDR2 YFSETQ. Here the CDR3 reads CASSRQPGQGGGGYTF. The CDR3 DNA reads TGCGCCAGCAGCCGCCAACCGGGACAGGGAGGAGGTGGCTACACCTTC.

J is TRBJ1-2 and V is TRBV5-1, with TRBD1 matching 12 bases. This CDR3 has 17 residues. From germline, CDR1 is SGHRS and CDR2 YFSETQ. The ends lost 3 bases at V and 0 bases at J; junction bases unmatched: 6. The CDR3 DNA sequence: TGCGCCAGCAGCTCCCCGGGACAGGGGGCGGCTAACTATGGCTACACCTTC. Its protein is CASSSPGQGAANYGYTF.

J is TRBJ1-2 and V is TRBV30; tentatively, D is TRBD1 (5 bases). The CDR3 has 13 residues. The germline CDR1 and CDR2 sequences are GTSNPN and SVGIG (reference sequence). The V gene lost 5 bases and the J gene lost 4 bases, with 14 bases spanning the gap. The DNA of the CDR3 is TGTGCCTGGGCCACCAGGGCTCTCTATGGCTACACCTTC. It encodes CAWATRALYGYTF.

The chain is built from TRBV7-8 and TRBJ2-7; weak D call: TRBD2 (5 bases). The germline V and J ends were trimmed by 5 bases and 12 bases, with 20 bases remaining between them. This CDR3 spans 13 amino acids. Per the germline V gene, CDR1 is SGHVS and CDR2 is FQNEAQ. The CDR3 reads CASSPSLEAGGYF. CDR3 in DNA: TGTGCCAGCAGCCCCTCCTTAGAGGCAGGAGGGTACTTC.

The chain combines TRBV28 with TRBJ2-3, with 7 bases matching TRBD2. Trimming removed 4 bases from V and 3 bases from J; junction bases left unmatched: 7. The length of the CDR3 is 15 residues. Germline V gene lookup returns CDR1 MDHEN and CDR2 SYDVKM. The CDR3 sequence is CASSWSGTLTDTQYF. In DNA, the CDR3 is TGTGCCAGCAGTTGGAGCGGGACGTTGACAGATACGCAGTATTTT.

The chain combines TRBV24-1 with TRBJ1-2; TRBD1 aligns across 7 bases. Germline CDR1 is KGHDR and CDR2 is SFDVKD. The V gene end was trimmed by 4 bases and the J gene end by 7 bases; junction bases not matched to a gene: 5. This CDR3 contains 13 residues. The CDR3 loop reads CATSELDRAGYTF. The DNA of the CDR3 is TGTGCCACCAGTGAGCTCGACAGGGCTGGCTACACCTTC.